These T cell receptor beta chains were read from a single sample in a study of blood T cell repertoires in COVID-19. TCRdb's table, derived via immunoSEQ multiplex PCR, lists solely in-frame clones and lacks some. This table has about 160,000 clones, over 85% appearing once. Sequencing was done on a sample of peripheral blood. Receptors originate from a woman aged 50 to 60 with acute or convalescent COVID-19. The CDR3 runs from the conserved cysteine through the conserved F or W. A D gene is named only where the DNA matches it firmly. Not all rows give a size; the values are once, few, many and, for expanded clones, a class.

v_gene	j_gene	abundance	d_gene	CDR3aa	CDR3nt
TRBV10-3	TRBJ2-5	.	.	CATEGGIDQTQYF	TGTGCCACCGAGGGCGGGATTGACCAGACCCAGTACTTC
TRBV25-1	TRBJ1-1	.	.	CASRGPHTEAFF	TGTGCCAGCAGGGGGCCTCACACTGAAGCTTTCTTT
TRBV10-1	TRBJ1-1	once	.	CASSGQLNTEAFF	TGCGCCAGCAGTGGACAGTTGAACACTGAAGCTTTCTTT
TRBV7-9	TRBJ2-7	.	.	CASSRGMLSSYEQYF	TGTGCCAGCAGCCGAGGGATGCTCAGCTCCTACGAGCAGTACTTC
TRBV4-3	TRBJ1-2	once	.	CASSQANTGSYGYTF	TGCGCCAGCAGCCAAGCAAATACAGGGTCCTATGGCTACACCTTC
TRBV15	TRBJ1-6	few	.	CATSRQFYNSPLHF	TGTGCCACCAGCAGACAGTTCTATAATTCACCCCTCCACTTT
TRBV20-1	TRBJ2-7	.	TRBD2	CSASKGLAGREQYF	TGCAGTGCTAGTAAGGGACTAGCGGGGCGGGAGCAGTACTTC
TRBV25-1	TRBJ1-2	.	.	CASSGQAFDGYTF	TGTGCCAGCAGTGGACAGGCATTTGATGGCTACACCTTC
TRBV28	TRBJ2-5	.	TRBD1	CASKDRGREGETQYF	TGTGCCAGCAAGGACAGGGGTCGAGAGGGGGAGACCCAGTACTTC
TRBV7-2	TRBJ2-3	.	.	CASSSPRGAISLDTQYF	TGTGCCAGCAGCTCCCCAAGAGGAGCCATTTCGTTGGATACGCAGTATTTT
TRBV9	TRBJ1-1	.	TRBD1	CASDPGQGAPNTEAFF	TGTGCCAGTGATCCGGGACAGGGGGCGCCTAACACTGAAGCTTTCTTT
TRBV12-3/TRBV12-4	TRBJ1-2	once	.	CASSLVRGYGYTF	TGTGCCAGCAGTTTGGTCCGGGGCTATGGCTACACCTTC
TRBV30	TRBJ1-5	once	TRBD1	CAWSVGTGTGKNQPQHF	TGTGCCTGGAGTGTCGGGACCGGGACAGGGAAGAATCAGCCCCAGCATTTT
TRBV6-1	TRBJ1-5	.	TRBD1	CASSEGTGGWNQPQHF	TGTGCCAGCAGTGAAGGGACAGGGGGCTGGAATCAGCCCCAGCATTTT
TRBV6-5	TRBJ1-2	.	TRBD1	CASSRGQGSGYGYTF	TGTGCCAGCAGTCGAGGACAGGGGTCTGGGTATGGCTACACCTTC
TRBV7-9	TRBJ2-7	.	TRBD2	CASSGLAGPREQYF	TGTGCCAGCAGCGGCTTAGCGGGGCCGAGGGAGCAGTACTTC
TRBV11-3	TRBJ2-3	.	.	CASSRTEGSGTDTQYF	TGTGCCAGCAGCCGCACGGAGGGGTCCGGCACAGATACGCAGTATTTT
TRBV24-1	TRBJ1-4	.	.	CATSDLGVSAEKLFF	TGTGCCACCAGTGATTTGGGGGTTAGCGCGGAAAAACTGTTTTTT
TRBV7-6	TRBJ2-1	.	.	CASSPKWTIRDEQFF	TGTGCCAGCAGCCCTAAATGGACTATTAGAGATGAGCAGTTCTTC
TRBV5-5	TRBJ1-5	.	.	CASSLGGPISNQPQHF	TGTGCCAGCAGCTTGGGGGGCCCCATTAGCAATCAGCCCCAGCATTTT
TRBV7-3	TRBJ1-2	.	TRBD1	CASSFGQGADGYTF	TGTGCCAGCAGCTTCGGGCAGGGGGCGGATGGCTACACCTTC
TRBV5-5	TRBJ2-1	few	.	CASSLDSYNEQFF	TGTGCCAGCAGCTTGGATAGCTACAATGAGCAGTTCTTC
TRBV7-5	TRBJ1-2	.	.	CARKGVPYGYTF	TGTGCCAGAAAAGGGGTGCCATATGGCTACACCTTC
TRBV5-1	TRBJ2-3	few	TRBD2	CASSLGAGATDTQYF	TGCGCCAGCAGCTTGGGAGCGGGGGCCACAGATACGCAGTATTTT
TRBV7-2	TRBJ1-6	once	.	CASSLTGQHLFHF	TGTGCCAGCAGCTTAACCGGACAGCACTTATTCCACTTT
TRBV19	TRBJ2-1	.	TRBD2	CASSIPGGLFNEQFF	TGTGCCAGTAGTATACCGGGGGGGCTCTTCAATGAGCAGTTCTTC
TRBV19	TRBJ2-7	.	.	CASSTRGEQYF	TGTGCCAGTAGTACTAGAGGCGAGCAGTACTTC
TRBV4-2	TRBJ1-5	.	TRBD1	CASSHGGTGDNSNQPQHF	TGTGCCAGCAGCCATGGGGGGACAGGAGATAATAGCAATCAGCCCCAGCATTTT
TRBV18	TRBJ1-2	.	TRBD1	CASSSRTGNYGYTF	TGTGCCAGCTCTTCGAGGACAGGGAACTATGGCTACACCTTC
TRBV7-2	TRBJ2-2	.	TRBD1	CASSPPGQGAGELFF	TGTGCCAGCAGCCCCCCGGGACAGGGGGCCGGGGAGCTGTTTTTT
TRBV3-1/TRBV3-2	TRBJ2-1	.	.	CASSYIRGGAGNEQFF	TGTGCCAGCAGCTATATTAGGGGGGGGGCAGGGAATGAGCAGTTCTTC
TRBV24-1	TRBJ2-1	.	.	CATSDSHRTFEYQQFF	TGTGCCACCAGTGATTCGCATCGGACATTCGAGTATCAGCAGTTCTTC
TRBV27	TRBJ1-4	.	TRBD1	CASSPGQGSEKLFF	TGTGCCAGCAGTCCGGGACAGGGAAGTGAAAAACTGTTTTTT
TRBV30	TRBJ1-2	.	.	CAWKSYGYTF	TGTGCCTGGAAGAGTTATGGCTACACCTTC
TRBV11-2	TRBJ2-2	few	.	CASSVGEDTGELFF	TGTGCCAGCAGCGTGGGAGAGGACACCGGGGAGCTGTTTTTT
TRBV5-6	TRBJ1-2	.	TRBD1	CASRQLDRAGYGYTF	TGTGCCAGCAGACAACTGGACAGGGCCGGCTATGGCTACACCTTC
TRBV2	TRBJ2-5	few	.	CASLTGIQETQYF	TGTGCCAGCCTTACAGGGATCCAAGAGACCCAGTACTTC
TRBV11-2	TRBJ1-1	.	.	CASSSRNTEAFF	TGTGCCAGCAGCTCCCGGAACACTGAAGCTTTCTTT
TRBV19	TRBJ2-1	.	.	CASSLRNEQFF	TGTGCCAGTAGTTTGAGGAATGAGCAGTTCTTC
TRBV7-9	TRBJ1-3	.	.	CASSLALGAGNTIYF	TGTGCCAGCAGCTTAGCGCTAGGGGCTGGAAACACCATATATTTT
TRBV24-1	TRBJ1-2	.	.	CATSDPGEGGGYTF	TGTGCCACCAGTGACCCGGGGGAGGGTGGTGGCTACACCTTC
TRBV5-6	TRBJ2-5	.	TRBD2	CASSLNTGTRPQETQYF	TGTGCCAGCAGCCTCAACACCGGGACTAGGCCTCAAGAGACCCAGTACTTC
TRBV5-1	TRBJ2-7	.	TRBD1	CASSTGDRGGGEQYF	TGCGCCAGCAGCACCGGGGACAGGGGAGGGGGCGAGCAGTACTTC
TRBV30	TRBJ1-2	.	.	CAWINPIGGGYTF	TGTGCCTGGATTAACCCCATCGGTGGTGGCTACACCTTC
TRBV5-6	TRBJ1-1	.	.	CASSLVRGNTEAFF	TGTGCCAGCAGCTTGGTACGGGGGAACACTGAAGCTTTCTTT
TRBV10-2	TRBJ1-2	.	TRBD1	CASSDLSRGRGYTF	TGCGCCAGCAGTGATTTATCGAGGGGGCGCGGCTACACCTTC
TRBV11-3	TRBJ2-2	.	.	CASSLDPDTGELFF	TGTGCCAGCAGCTTAGACCCCGACACCGGGGAGCTGTTTTTT
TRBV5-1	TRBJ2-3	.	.	CASTRLAGMADTQYF	TGCGCCAGCACCCGGCTGGCAGGGATGGCCGATACGCAGTATTTT